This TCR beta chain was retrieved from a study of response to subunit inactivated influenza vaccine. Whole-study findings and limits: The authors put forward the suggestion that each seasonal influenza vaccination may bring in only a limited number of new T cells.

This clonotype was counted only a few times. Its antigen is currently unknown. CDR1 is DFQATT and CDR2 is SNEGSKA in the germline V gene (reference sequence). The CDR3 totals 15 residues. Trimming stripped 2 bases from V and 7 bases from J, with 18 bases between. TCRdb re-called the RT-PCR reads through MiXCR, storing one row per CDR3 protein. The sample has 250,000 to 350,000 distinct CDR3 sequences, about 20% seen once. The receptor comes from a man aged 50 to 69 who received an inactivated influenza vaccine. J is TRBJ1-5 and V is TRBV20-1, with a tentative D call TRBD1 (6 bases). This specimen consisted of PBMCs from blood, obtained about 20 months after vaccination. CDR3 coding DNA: TGCAGTGCTAGACCACTGGAGGGGGGCAGGCAGCCCCAGCATTTT. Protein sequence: CSARPLEGGRQPQHF.